This T cell receptor beta chain is drawn from a study of control samples from healthy donors and cancer patients. Profiled with immunoSEQ multiplex PCR; TCRdb holds only in-frame clones, not every one. The data show roughly 130,000 clones, approximately 89% seen once. The sample comprised blood. This receptor was taken from a man in his late teens or twenties in good health.

This CDR3 reads CASSSRPPTISGANVLTF. In DNA form, the CDR3 reads TGTGCCAGCAGCTCGAGACCCCCAACGATCTCTGGGGCCAACGTCCTGACTTTC. This chain connects TRBV7-3 to TRBJ2-6; D unresolved. CDR1 is SGHTA, CDR2 FQGTGA, per germline. Trimming took off 4 bases at V and 0 bases at J, with 16 bases between the two ends. This CDR3 contains 18 residues.